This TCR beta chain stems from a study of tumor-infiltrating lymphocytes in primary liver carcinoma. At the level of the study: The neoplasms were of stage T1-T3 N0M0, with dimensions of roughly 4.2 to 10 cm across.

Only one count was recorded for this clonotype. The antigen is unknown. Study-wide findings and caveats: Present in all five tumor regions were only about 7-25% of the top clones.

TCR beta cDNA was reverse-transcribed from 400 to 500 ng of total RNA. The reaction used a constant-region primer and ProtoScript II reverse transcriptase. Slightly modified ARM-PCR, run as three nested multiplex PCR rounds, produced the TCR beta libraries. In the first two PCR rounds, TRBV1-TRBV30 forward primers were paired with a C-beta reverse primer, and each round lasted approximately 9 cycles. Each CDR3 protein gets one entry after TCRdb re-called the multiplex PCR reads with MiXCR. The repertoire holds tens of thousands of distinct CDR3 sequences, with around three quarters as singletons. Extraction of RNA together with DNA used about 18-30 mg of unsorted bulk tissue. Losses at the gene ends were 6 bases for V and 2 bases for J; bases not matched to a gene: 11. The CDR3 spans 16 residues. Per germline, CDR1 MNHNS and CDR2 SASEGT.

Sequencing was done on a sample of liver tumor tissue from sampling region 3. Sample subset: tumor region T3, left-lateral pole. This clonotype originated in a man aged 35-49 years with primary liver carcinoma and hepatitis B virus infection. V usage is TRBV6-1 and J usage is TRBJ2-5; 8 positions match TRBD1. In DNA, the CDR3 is TGTGCCAGCAGCCGAACTGGGACAGGAGAACAAGAGACCCAGTACTTC. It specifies CASSRTGTGEQETQYF.